This entry lists 2 T cell receptor beta chains sequenced from one sample in a study of blood T cell repertoires in COVID-19. Assay: immunoSEQ multiplex PCR; the TCRdb copy retains only in-frame clones and omits some. The sample has 20,000 to 25,000 clones; around 90% are singletons. Sample: peripheral blood. Receptors originate from a woman between 65 and 79 years old with active COVID-19.

The V gene is TRBV5-5, the J gene TRBJ1-4, with D maybe TRBD1 (5 bases). The CDR3 runs to 13 residues. Deletions cut 5 bases from V and 8 bases from J, with 13 bases between. The germline gives CDR1 SGHKS, CDR2 YYEKEE (reference sequence). The CDR3 loop reads CASSLQGDEKLFF. CDR3 DNA: TGTGCCAGCAGTTTGCAGGGTGACGAAAAACTGTTTTTT.

The chain has TRBV9 and TRBJ2-7; TRBD1 might be the D (6 bases). Trimming took 4 bases from V and 3 from J, leaving 11 bases between them. Germline lookup yields CDR1 SGDLS and CDR2 YYNGEE. This CDR3 spans 13 amino acids. The DNA for the CDR3 is TGTGCCAGCAGCACAGGGACCCTCTACGAGCAGTACTTC. Encoded protein: CASSTGTLYEQYF.